The source of this TCR beta chain is a study of siplizumab effects on memory and regulatory T cells. Profiled with immunoSEQ multiplex PCR; TCRdb holds only in-frame clones, not every one. This sample yields 80,000 to 95,000 clones, of which roughly 94% are seen a single time; around 18% belongs to the top ten. The ends were cut back, 3 bases at V and 4 bases at J, with 4 bases in the middle. The CDR3 covers 11 residues. From germline, CDR1 is SQVTM and CDR2 ANQGSEA. The chain uses TRBV29-1 and TRBJ2-1, with D hard to call. The TCR originated in a human donor in good health. Sequencing input: CD8+ T cells sorted from blood. The chain's CDR3 is CSVDLYNEQFF. CDR3 in DNA: TGCAGCGTTGATTTGTACAATGAGCAGTTCTTC.